The text below deals with one T cell receptor (beta chain). This record belongs to a study of blood T cell repertoires in COVID-19. Whole-study context: Material from acute and convalescent COVID-19 was sourced from the United States, Italy and Spain. PBMCs, B-cell-depleted T cells, or T cells were the source of the cDNA or gDNA that made up the material.

Source study methods: Amplification of reference gene primers was used by the study to estimate nucleated cell counts. Sequencing was performed with immunoSEQ multiplex PCR; in TCRdb, only in-frame clones are kept and a portion is missing. V and J calls and clone size come straight from that table; D and trimming were deduced from the DNA. Altogether fewer than 400,000 clones are present, more than 75% being singletons, with the ten largest covering approximately 2.9%. The CDR3 totals 13 residues. V lost 3 bases and J lost 7, with 12 bases in between. In germline, CDR1 is SGHTA, CDR2 FQGTGA. The sequence came from a human donor in a cohort sampled during active COVID-19. The specimen sequenced was peripheral blood. The chain recombines TRBV7-3 with TRBJ2-5; D unresolved. This chain's CDR3 is CASSLTGSGTQYF. The DNA for the CDR3 is TGTGCCAGCAGCTTGACTGGATCGGGGACCCAGTACTTC.